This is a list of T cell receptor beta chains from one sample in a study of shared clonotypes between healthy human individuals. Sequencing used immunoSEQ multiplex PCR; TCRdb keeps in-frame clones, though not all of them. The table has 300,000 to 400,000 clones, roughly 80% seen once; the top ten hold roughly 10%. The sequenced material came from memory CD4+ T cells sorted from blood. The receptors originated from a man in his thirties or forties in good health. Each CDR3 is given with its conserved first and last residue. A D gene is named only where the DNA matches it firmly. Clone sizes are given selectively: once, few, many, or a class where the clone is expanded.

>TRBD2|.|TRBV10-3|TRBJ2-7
CAIRVAGGSYEQYF
TGTGCCATCAGAGTAGCGGGAGGGTCGTACGAGCAGTACTTC
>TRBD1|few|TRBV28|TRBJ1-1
CASITGAYDTEAFF
TGTGCCAGCATTACAGGGGCTTACGACACTGAAGCTTTCTTT
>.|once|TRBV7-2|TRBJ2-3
CASSFGSPSDTQYF
TGTGCCAGCAGCTTCGGGAGTCCTTCAGATACGCAGTATTTT
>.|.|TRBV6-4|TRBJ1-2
CASSDDRRSYTF
TGTGCCAGCAGTGACGACCGGCGGAGCTACACCTTC
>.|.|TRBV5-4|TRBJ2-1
CASNQGLSSYNEQFF
TGTGCCAGCAACCAGGGGTTAAGCTCCTACAATGAGCAGTTCTTC
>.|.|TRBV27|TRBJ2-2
CASSLSDTGELFF
TGTGCCAGCAGTTTATCCGACACCGGGGAGCTGTTTTTT
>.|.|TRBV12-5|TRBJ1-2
CASGPDQGPPRF
TGTGCTAGTGGTCCAGATCAGGGTCCTCCGCGCTTC
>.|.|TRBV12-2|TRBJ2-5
CASRLDLGAGVGETQYF
TGTGCAAGTCGCTTAGATTTGGGAGCGGGAGTCGGAGAGACCCAGTACTTC
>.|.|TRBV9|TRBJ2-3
CASSVVPNIGDTQYF
TGTGCCAGCAGCGTAGTCCCCAACATCGGGGATACGCAGTATTTT
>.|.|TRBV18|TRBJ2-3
CASSPLGSGTDTQYF
TGTGCCAGCTCACCATTGGGAAGTGGCACAGATACGCAGTATTTT
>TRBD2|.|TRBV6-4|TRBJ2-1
CASSRLAGANEQFF
TGTGCCAGCAGTCGACTAGCGGGGGCCAATGAGCAGTTCTTC
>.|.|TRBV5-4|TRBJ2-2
CASSNDWYGELFF
TGTGCCAGCAGTAACGACTGGTACGGGGAGCTGTTTTTT
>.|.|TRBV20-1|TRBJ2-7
CSVPRLDEQYF
TGCAGTGTCCCCCGATTAGACGAGCAGTACTTC
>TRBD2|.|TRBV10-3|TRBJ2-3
CAISGTSGRSSTDTQYF
TGTGCCATCAGTGGGACTAGCGGGAGGTCTAGCACAGATACGCAGTATTTT
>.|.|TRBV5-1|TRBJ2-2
CASSIRGPTGELFF
TGCGCCAGCAGCATCAGGGGTCCCACCGGGGAGCTGTTTTTT
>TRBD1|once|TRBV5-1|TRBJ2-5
CASSRGDRGTQYF
TGCGCCAGCAGCCGGGGCGACAGGGGGACCCAGTACTTC
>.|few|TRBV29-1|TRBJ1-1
CSVGSVEKNTEAFF
TGCAGCGTTGGGTCGGTAGAGAAGAACACTGAAGCTTTCTTT
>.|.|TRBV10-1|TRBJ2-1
CASSHDYNEQFF
TGCGCCAGCAGCCATGACTACAATGAGCAGTTCTTC